The 8 T cell receptor beta chains presented below share a single source sample, sequenced in a study of Graves' ophthalmopathy and Graves' hyperthyroidism. Amplification of the TCR beta CDR3 regions used RNA transcripts (as template). The workflow started with a first-round RT-PCR run with HTBI primers and then moved on to a second-round multiplex PCR. TCRdb redid the calling of the multiplex PCR reads with MiXCR, one entry per CDR3 protein. The table lists about 240,000 distinct CDR3 sequences, about 47% of them singletons. Sample: peripheral blood. These receptor sequences come from an adult man with Graves' ophthalmopathy.

This sequence joins TRBV7-2 and TRBJ2-7; 10 nucleotides align to TRBD2. The CDR3 is 16 amino acids. Germline assignment: CDR1 SGHTA and CDR2 FQGNSA. J was trimmed by 9 bases and V by 3 bases; bases with no gene match: 14. The CDR3 nucleotides are TGTGCCAGCAGCTTCGAGGAGCGGGGGGGCGCAGATACGCAGTACTTC. It translates to CASSFEERGGADTQYF. Based on the CDR3 plus reference TRBV7-2 and TRBJ2-7, the full variable domain is GAGVSQSPSNKVTEKGKDVELRCDPISGHTALYWYRQSLGQGLEFLIYFQGNSAPDKSGLPSDRFSAERTGGSVSTLTIQRTQQEDSAVYLCASSFEERGGADTQYFGPGTRLTVT.

The chain recombines TRBV20-1 with TRBJ2-7; D is unclear. Germline-derived CDR1 and CDR2 are DFQATT and SNEGSKA (reference sequence). The ends were cut back, 6 bases at V and 0 bases at J, with 15 bases in the middle. CDR3 length: 14 amino acids. The CDR3 reads CSASSFFGSYEQYF. Written as DNA, the CDR3 is TGCAGTGCCAGCAGTTTTTTCGGCTCCTACGAGCAGTACTTC.

V usage is TRBV7-9 and J usage is TRBJ1-4; possibly TRBD1 for D (5 bases). V lost 4 bases and J 5 bases, leaving 20 bases between the germline ends. Germline loops: CDR1 SEHNR, CDR2 FQNEAQ (reference sequence). The CDR3 contains 17 residues. The CDR3 loop is CASSSQGVSSYNEKLFF. The DNA of the CDR3 is TGTGCCAGCAGCTCTCAGGGCGTTAGCTCCTACAATGAAAAACTGTTTTTT.

The DNA of the CDR3 is TGTGCCAGCAGCTTGACCCCGACCCCGGTCTATGGAAAACTGTTTTTT. Protein sequence: CASSLTPTPVYGKLFF. This rearrangement joins TRBV2 to TRBJ1-4; no definite D call. The CDR3 has 16 residues. Per the germline V gene, CDR1 is SNHLY and CDR2 is FYNNEI. V was clipped by 6 bases and J by 10 bases, with 24 bases between them.

This clonotype has just one count. The V and J genes are TRBV5-6 and TRBJ2-6; D not resolved. Between the trimmed V and J ends, which lost 1 base and 1 base, there was a span of 9 bases. Germline V gene data show CDR1 as SGHDT and CDR2 as YYEEEE. This CDR3 has 16 amino acids. CDR3 DNA: TGTGCCAGCAGCTTGCGGCGGATGTCTGGGGCCAACGTCCTGACTTTC. Its protein is CASSLRRMSGANVLTF.

The CDR3 spells CASSLLTGGHGYTF. As DNA, the CDR3 is TGTGCCAGCAGCTTACTGACAGGGGGGCATGGCTACACCTTC. This chain connects TRBV7-9 to TRBJ1-2, with TRBD1 identical over 9 bases. There are 14 residues in the CDR3. V shed 2 bases and J 6 bases; nucleotides not matched to a gene: 4. CDR1 SEHNR and CDR2 FQNEAQ come from the germline V gene (reference sequence).

The V call is TRBV20-1, the J call TRBJ1-5; a weak D match, TRBD1 (5 bases). Germline values: CDR1 DFQATT, CDR2 SNEGSKA (reference sequence). CDR3 length: 16 amino acids. Trimming removed 0 bases at V and 7 bases at J, with 19 bases between. Written as DNA, the CDR3 is TGCAGTGCTAGAGACCAGTGGGACCCCTTGGGACAGCCCCAGCATTTT. Protein sequence: CSARDQWDPLGQPQHF.

This rearrangement joins TRBV7-9 to TRBJ2-7, with 9 bases that match TRBD1. The V segment lost 5 bases and the J segment 4 bases; nucleotides outside the gene matches: 6. Germline lookup yields CDR1 SEHNR and CDR2 FQNEAQ (reference sequence). This CDR3 region has 14 residues. The CDR3 spells CASSVGTGSYEQYF. The CDR3 DNA follows: TGTGCCAGCAGCGTCGGGACAGGGAGTTACGAGCAGTACTTC.